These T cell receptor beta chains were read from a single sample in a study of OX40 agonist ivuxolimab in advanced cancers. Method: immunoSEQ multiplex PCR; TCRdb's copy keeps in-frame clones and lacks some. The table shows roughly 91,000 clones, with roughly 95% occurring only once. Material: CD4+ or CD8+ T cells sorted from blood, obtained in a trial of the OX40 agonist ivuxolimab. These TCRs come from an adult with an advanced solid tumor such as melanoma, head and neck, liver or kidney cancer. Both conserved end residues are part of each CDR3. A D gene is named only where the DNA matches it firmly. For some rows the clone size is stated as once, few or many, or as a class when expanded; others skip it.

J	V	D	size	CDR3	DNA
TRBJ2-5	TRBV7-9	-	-	CASSFGEAQETQYF	TGTGCCAGCAGCTTTGGGGAGGCCCAAGAGACCCAGTACTTC
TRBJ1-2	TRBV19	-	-	CASSIDTGLANYGYTF	TGTGCCAGTAGTATCGATACAGGGCTAGCTAACTATGGCTACACCTTC
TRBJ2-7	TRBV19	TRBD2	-	CASSSLAGGIYEQYF	TGTGCCAGTAGTTCCCTAGCGGGGGGAATCTACGAGCAGTACTTC
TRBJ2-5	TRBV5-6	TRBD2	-	CASSPRLAGGRETQYF	TGTGCCAGCAGCCCTCGACTAGCGGGAGGGAGGGAGACCCAGTACTTC
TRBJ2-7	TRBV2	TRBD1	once	CASSVTGREQYF	TGTGCCAGCAGCGTGACAGGGCGGGAGCAGTACTTC
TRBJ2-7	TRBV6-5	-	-	CASRPLGAYEQYF	TGTGCCAGCAGACCCCTAGGGGCCTACGAGCAGTACTTC
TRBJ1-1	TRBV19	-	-	CASRTLMNTEAFF	TGTGCCAGTAGGACTCTTATGAACACTGAAGCTTTCTTT
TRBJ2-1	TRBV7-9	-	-	CASSPSPGSDFYNEQFF	TGTGCCAGCAGCCCATCCCCGGGCAGCGATTTCTACAATGAGCAGTTCTTC
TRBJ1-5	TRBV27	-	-	CASSWGPYQPQHF	TGTGCCAGCAGTTGGGGCCCGTATCAGCCCCAGCATTTT
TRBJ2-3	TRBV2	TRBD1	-	CASRTRDSPTDTQYF	TGTGCCAGCAGAACCCGGGACAGCCCCACAGATACGCAGTATTTT
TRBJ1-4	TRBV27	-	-	CASSSAESLREKLFF	TGTGCCAGCAGTTCGGCAGAAAGCCTACGAGAAAAACTGTTTTTT
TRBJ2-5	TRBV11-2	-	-	CASSLDLRGSWGREETQYF	TGTGCCAGCAGCTTAGATCTGAGGGGGAGCTGGGGGCGGGAAGAGACCCAGTACTTC
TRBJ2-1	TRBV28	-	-	CASSSYSNEQFF	TGTGCCAGCAGTTCGTACAGCAATGAGCAGTTCTTC
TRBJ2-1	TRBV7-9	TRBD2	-	CASSTRGGPNNEQFF	TGTGCCAGCAGCACGCGGGGGGGCCCCAATAATGAGCAGTTCTTC
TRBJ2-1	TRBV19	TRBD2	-	CASSTTQLAAENNEQFF	TGTGCCAGTAGTACCACTCAACTAGCGGCCGAAAACAATGAGCAGTTCTTC
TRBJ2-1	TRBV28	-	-	CASSILHPGTRGEAGQFF	TGTGCCAGCAGCATACTGCACCCCGGGACAAGGGGGGAGGCGGGGCAGTTCTTC
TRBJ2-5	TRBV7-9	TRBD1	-	CASSLGQGRWLETQYF	TGTGCCAGCAGCTTAGGACAGGGACGGTGGTTAGAGACCCAGTACTTC
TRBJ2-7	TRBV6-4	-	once	CASTPQRGPSSYEQYF	TGTGCCAGCACCCCCCAGAGAGGACCGAGCTCCTACGAGCAGTACTTC
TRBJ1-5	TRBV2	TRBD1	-	CASSYGDRGHQPQHF	TGTGCCAGCAGTTACGGGGACAGGGGGCATCAGCCCCAGCATTTT
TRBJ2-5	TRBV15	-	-	CATSRDGGMGETQYF	TGTGCCACCAGCCGAGATGGCGGGATGGGGGAGACCCAGTACTTC
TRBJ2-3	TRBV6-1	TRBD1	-	CASSGTGVHADTQYF	TGTGCCAGCAGTGGGACAGGGGTCCATGCAGATACGCAGTATTTT
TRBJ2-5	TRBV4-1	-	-	CASSQVDNQETQYF	TGCGCCAGCAGCCAAGTCGACAACCAAGAGACCCAGTACTTC
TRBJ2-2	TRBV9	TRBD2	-	CASSVGGGTTGELFF	TGTGCCAGCAGCGTAGGGGGAGGGACCACCGGGGAGCTGTTTTTT
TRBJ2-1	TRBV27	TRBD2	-	CASSVIIAGVANEQFF	TGTGCCAGCAGTGTAATTATAGCGGGAGTCGCCAATGAGCAGTTCTTC
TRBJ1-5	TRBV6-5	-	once	CASSHRTDYQPQHF	TGTGCCAGCAGCCATCGGACAGATTATCAGCCCCAGCATTTT
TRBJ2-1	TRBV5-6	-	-	CASSQGLLSSYNEQFF	TGTGCCAGCAGCCAGGGACTCCTAAGCTCCTACAATGAGCAGTTCTTC
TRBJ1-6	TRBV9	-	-	CASSVDAGNNSPLHF	TGTGCCAGCAGCGTAGATGCAGGGAATAATTCACCCCTCCACTTT
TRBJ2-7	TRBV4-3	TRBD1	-	CASSQDLGTGTYEQYF	TGCGCCAGCAGCCAAGATCTGGGGACAGGGACCTACGAGCAGTACTTC
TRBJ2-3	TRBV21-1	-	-	CASYPGQGVADTQYF	TGTGCCAGCTATCCGGGACAGGGGGTCGCAGATACGCAGTATTTT
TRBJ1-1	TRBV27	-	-	CASSLLGRAFF	TGTGCCAGCAGTTTGTTGGGGAGAGCTTTCTTT
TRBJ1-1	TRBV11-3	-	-	CASRQGDNTEAFF	TGTGCCAGCAGGCAGGGCGATAACACTGAAGCTTTCTTT
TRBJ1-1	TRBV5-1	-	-	CASSQEGSVNTEAFF	TGCGCCAGCAGCCAAGAAGGGTCAGTGAACACTGAAGCTTTCTTT
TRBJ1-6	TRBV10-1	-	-	CASSDSSLGPRNSPLHF	TGCGCCAGCAGTGATAGTTCTTTGGGTCCTCGGAATTCACCCCTCCACTTT
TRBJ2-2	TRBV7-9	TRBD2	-	CASSSPSGGASAGELFF	TGTGCCAGCAGCTCACCTAGCGGGGGGGCTTCGGCCGGGGAGCTGTTTTTT
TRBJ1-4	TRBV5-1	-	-	CASSSDEKLFF	TGCGCCAGCAGCAGTGATGAAAAACTGTTTTTT
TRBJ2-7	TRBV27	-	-	CASSFTSGREQYF	TGTGCCAGCAGTTTCACCTCTGGGAGGGAGCAGTACTTC
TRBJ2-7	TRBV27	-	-	CASSFSPGGDLSYEQYF	TGTGCCAGCAGTTTTTCCCCGGGCGGGGACCTCTCCTACGAGCAGTACTTC
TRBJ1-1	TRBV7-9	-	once	CASSLSLENTEAFF	TGTGCCAGCAGCTTAAGTTTGGAGAACACTGAAGCTTTCTTT
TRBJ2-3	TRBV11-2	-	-	CASSLVSLDTQYF	TGTGCCAGCAGCTTAGTTTCCTTAGATACGCAGTATTTT
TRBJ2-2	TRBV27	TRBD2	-	CASSGRGTGGHTGELFF	TGTGCCAGCAGTGGGCGGGGGACGGGAGGGCACACCGGGGAGCTGTTTTTT
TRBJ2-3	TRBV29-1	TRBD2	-	CSVEPSGRGNTQYF	TGCAGCGTTGAACCTAGCGGGAGGGGGAATACGCAGTATTTT
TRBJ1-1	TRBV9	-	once	CASSVWAGENTEAFF	TGTGCCAGCAGCGTATGGGCAGGGGAGAACACTGAAGCTTTCTTT